This T cell receptor (beta chain) was sequenced during a study of beta chain features in type 1 diabetes. CDR3 length equals 15 residues. Germline V gives CDR1 SQVTM, CDR2 ANQGSEA. V lost 6 bases, J lost 1 base, and 12 bases stayed unmatched. This clone appeared a few times. What was sequenced were expressed TCRB transcripts, since all of the isolated RNA had been reverse transcribed. Libraries were prepared by immunoSEQ multiplex PCR; TCRdb keeps only in-frame clonotypes and omits some of them. This sample has about 330,000 clones, with approximately 11% found just once. Sequences were obtained from naive CD4+ T cells from blood. This clonotype was sampled from a woman aged 25-40 years in good health. The V gene is TRBV29-1, the J gene TRBJ2-7; 7 bases fit TRBD1. The CDR3 nucleotides read TGCAGCGTAGACCAACAGGGGATAGGGTCCTACGAGCAGTACTTC. Its protein is CSVDQQGIGSYEQYF.